A selection of T cell receptor beta chains follows, all from one sample in a study of T cells in localized non-small cell lung cancer. Sequenced by immunoSEQ multiplex PCR; TCRdb stores in-frame clones only, minus some. The sample has under 70,000 clones; roughly 89% are singletons. Material: peripheral blood, obtained before any cancer treatment. The origin of the receptors is a woman aged 40 to 75 with stage I lung adenocarcinoma. Each CDR3 is given with its conserved first and last residue. A D gene is named only where the DNA matches it firmly. The listing skips clone size in some rows; elsewhere it reads once, few, many or a size class.

j_call | clone_size | d_call | cdr3_length | v_call | cdr3_nt | cdr3_aa
TRBJ2-3 | once | - | 13 | TRBV4-1 | TGCGCCAGCAGACCCGGGGCCACAGATACGCAGTATTTT | CASRPGATDTQYF
TRBJ2-5 | - | TRBD2 | 17 | TRBV5-6 | TGTGCCAGCAGCCCGCTTAAGCAGCGGGGGGCCCAAGAGACCCAGTACTTC | CASSPLKQRGAQETQYF
TRBJ2-7 | once | TRBD1 | 14 | TRBV5-1 | TGCGCCAGCAGCTTGGCGGACAGGGGGCTCGAGCAGTACTTC | CASSLADRGLEQYF
TRBJ1-1 | - | - | 17 | TRBV7-8 | TGTGCCAGCAGCTTAGCCTCGGGGGGAGGATGGAACACTGAAGCTTTCTTT | CASSLASGGGWNTEAFF
TRBJ2-7 | - | - | 12 | TRBV10-2 | TGCGCCAGCAGGGAAGGACCCTACGAGCAGTACTTC | CASREGPYEQYF
TRBJ2-7 | - | - | 14 | TRBV30 | TGTGCCTGGAGTGTAAAGGGGCAAACCTACGAGCAGTACTTC | CAWSVKGQTYEQYF
TRBJ2-7 | - | - | 13 | TRBV11-2 | TGTGCCAGCAGCTTACAAGGTTCCTACGAGCAGTACTTC | CASSLQGSYEQYF
TRBJ1-4 | - | - | 15 | TRBV27 | TGTGCCAGCAGTTTGGGCGGCAGGGGTTTCGGAAAACTGTTTTTT | CASSLGGRGFGKLFF
TRBJ1-1 | - | - | 14 | TRBV18 | TGTGCCAGCTCACCGATGCCCCCGAACACTGAAGCTTTCTTT | CASSPMPPNTEAFF
TRBJ1-6 | - | - | 13 | TRBV7-9 | TGTGCCAGCAGCGGGGGCGAAAATTCACCCCTCCACTTT | CASSGGENSPLHF
TRBJ1-2 | few | TRBD1 | 14 | TRBV6-1 | TGTGCCAGCAGTACCCGCGACAGGGTGCATGGCTACACCTTC | CASSTRDRVHGYTF
TRBJ1-2 | - | - | 13 | TRBV7-2 | TGTGCCAGCAGCTTTCGACAGGACAATAGCTACACCTTC | CASSFRQDNSYTF
TRBJ2-7 | - | - | 15 | TRBV13 | TGTGCCAGCAGCCCCCAGACAGGTCGTGGTGACGAGCAGTACTTC | CASSPQTGRGDEQYF
TRBJ1-6 | once | TRBD1 | 15 | TRBV11-2 | TGTGCCAGCAGTCGTACAGGGGTGTCTGGCACACCCCTCCACTTT | CASSRTGVSGTPLHF
TRBJ1-6 | - | TRBD1 | 16 | TRBV18 | TGTGCCAGCTCACCCCTCGACAGGGAAGTTAATTCACCCCTCCACTTT | CASSPLDREVNSPLHF
TRBJ1-2 | - | - | 15 | TRBV19 | TGTGCCAGTAGTATTAATTCGGCAGCTAACTATGGCTACACCTTC | CASSINSAANYGYTF
TRBJ1-1 | - | - | 13 | TRBV6-6 | TGTGCCAGCAGTTACTGGCAGAACACTGAAGCTTTCTTT | CASSYWQNTEAFF
TRBJ1-3 | - | - | 15 | TRBV19 | TGTGCCAGTAGCTCTGTAGCCGGATCTGGAAACACCATATATTTT | CASSSVAGSGNTIYF
TRBJ1-4 | - | TRBD1 | 16 | TRBV5-5 | TGTGCCAGCAGTTACTACCCGGGACAGCTTAATGAAAAACTGTTTTTT | CASSYYPGQLNEKLFF
TRBJ2-1 | - | TRBD2 | 15 | TRBV15 | TGTGCCACCAGCAGAACCAGCGGGACCTACAATGAGCAGTTCTTC | CATSRTSGTYNEQFF
TRBJ1-4 | - | TRBD1 | 16 | TRBV5-1 | TGCGCCAGCAGCGCGACAGGGGGGCCGCTTAATGAAAAACTGTTTTTT | CASSATGGPLNEKLFF
TRBJ1-2 | - | TRBD1 | 15 | TRBV6-5 | TGTGCCAGCAGACCTCTCCGACAGGGGGCTCATGGCTACACCTTC | CASRPLRQGAHGYTF
TRBJ1-1 | - | - | 13 | TRBV18 | TGTGCCAGCTCACCACCGGGGGCTGCTGAAGCTTTCTTT | CASSPPGAAEAFF
TRBJ1-6 | - | TRBD1 | 15 | TRBV6-5 | TGTGCCAGCAGGCCACAACAGGGGCGCGGTTCACCCCTCCACTTT | CASRPQQGRGSPLHF
TRBJ1-1 | few | - | 13 | TRBV5-1 | TGCGCCAGCAGCTCCCCCTCCAGGGAGGATGCTTTCTTT | CASSSPSREDAFF
TRBJ1-6 | - | - | 14 | TRBV30 | TGTGCCTGGAGTGTAACAGGGTCCCGTTCACCCCTCCACTTT | CAWSVTGSRSPLHF
TRBJ1-3 | - | TRBD1 | 14 | TRBV30 | TGTGCCTGGACCGGGACAGGGGCTGGAAACACCATATATTTT | CAWTGTGAGNTIYF